A single sample is the source of the 30 T cell receptor beta chains below, sequenced in a study of CD8 T cells in Susac syndrome. RNA, at about 0.45 to 1 ug, was reverse transcribed with random hexamers. A single record per CDR3 protein comes from TCRdb applying MiXCR to the immunoSEQ multiplex PCR reads. The sample lists about 160,000 distinct CDR3 sequences, 90% to 95% occurring once. The sequenced sample was CD4+ T cells from PBMCs. These receptors came from a human donor in good health.

The gene calls are TRBV6-1 and TRBJ2-2; TRBD2 is a possible D gene (6 bases). Trimming removed 3 bases from V and 3 bases from J, with 8 bases in between. This CDR3 has 14 amino acids. The germline V gene has CDR1 MNHNS and CDR2 SASEGT. This chain's CDR3 is CASSEDYYTGELFF. The CDR3 DNA sequence: TGTGCCAGCAGTGAGGACTACTACACCGGGGAGCTGTTTTTT.

As concerns this clonotype: The conserved phenylalanine or tryptophan normally closing the CDR3 is absent here, so this likely arose from a read error. The rearrangement links TRBV29-1 to TRBJ2-5; TRBD2 aligns across 7 bases. This CDR3 is built from 15 residues. J lost 2 bases, V lost 5 bases, and 11 bases had no gene match. CDR1 is SQVTM and CDR2 is ANQGSEA in the germline V gene. CDR3 region: CSVSSEGGLQETQYL. In DNA, the CDR3 is TGCAGCGTTTCGTCCGAGGGAGGGCTACAAGAGACCCAGTACTTG.

The genes are TRBV25-1 and TRBJ2-1; D may be TRBD2 (6 bases). With 5 bases removed from V and 4 bases from J, the gap between germline ends came to 12 bases. CDR1 is MGHDK, CDR2 SYGVNS, per germline. The CDR3 runs to 14 residues. CDR3 in amino acids: CASSRRGAYNEQFF. For the CDR3, the DNA is TGTGCCAGCAGTCGGCGGGGTGCGTACAATGAGCAGTTCTTC.

The chain combines TRBV2 with TRBJ1-5; possible D gene TRBD1, 6 bases. The CDR3 totals 15 residues. V was pared by 5 bases and J by 0 bases, with 11 bases between. Germline lookup yields CDR1 SNHLY and CDR2 FYNNEI. CDR3 bases: TGTGCCAGCAGTCGGACAGCCGATAGCAATCAGCCCCAGCATTTT. It is translated as CASSRTADSNQPQHF.

The chain employs TRBV7-2 and TRBJ2-5, with TRBD1 as a possible D gene (5 bases). Germline CDR1 SGHTA, CDR2 FQGNSA. Between the trimmed V and J ends, which lost 7 bases and 5 bases, there was a span of 14 bases. This CDR3 is 13 amino acids long. CDR3: CASIRGTGETQYF. The CDR3 DNA follows: TGTGCCAGCATAAGGGGCACCGGGGAGACCCAGTACTTC.

The J gene is TRBJ2-5, the V gene TRBV20-1; TRBD2 matches at 14 bases. With V trimmed by 3 bases and J by 5 bases, 11 bases remained unmatched. The length of the CDR3 is 17 residues. Germline CDR1 DFQATT, CDR2 SNEGSKA (reference sequence). CDR3 loop: CSASPVTSGGAGETQYF. The CDR3 region has the DNA TGCAGTGCTAGCCCCGTGACTAGCGGGGGGGCCGGGGAGACCCAGTACTTC.

The rearrangement joins TRBV20-1 to TRBJ2-4, with 14 positions matching TRBD2. The trim removed 0 bases at V and 8 bases at J, leaving 6 bases unmatched. This CDR3 comprises 16 residues. The germline CDR1 and CDR2 sequences are DFQATT and SNEGSKA (reference sequence). The CDR3 sequence: CSAREGLAGDEDIQYF. CDR3 DNA: TGCAGTGCTAGAGAGGGACTAGCGGGAGACGAAGACATTCAGTACTTC.

V is TRBV29-1 and J is TRBJ1-3; no clear D. Germline V CDR1 and CDR2: SQVTM, ANQGSEA. The CDR3 extends over 13 amino acids. V lost 4 bases to trimming and J lost 0 bases, with 7 bases between them. The CDR3 loop reads CSVGESSGNTIYF. CDR3 DNA sequence: TGCAGCGTTGGCGAGAGCTCTGGAAACACCATATATTTT.

This chain links TRBV7-9 with TRBJ1-5, with a possible D match to TRBD1 (6 bases). V gave up 4 bases and J gave up 7 bases, with 14 bases separating them. Germline CDR1 SEHNR, CDR2 FQNEAQ (reference sequence). The CDR3 runs 14 residues. The CDR3 sequence: CASSSTGKRQPQHF. As DNA, the CDR3 is TGTGCCAGCAGCTCAACAGGGAAGAGACAGCCCCAGCATTTT. The full variable domain, rest sourced from reference TRBV7-9 and TRBJ1-5, is DTGVSQNPRHKITKRGQNVTFRCDPISEHNRLYWYRQTLGQGPEFLTYFQNEAQLEKSRLLSDRFSAERPKGSFSTLEIQRTEQGDSAMYLCASSSTGKRQPQHFGDGTRLSIL.

V is TRBV2 and J is TRBJ2-5, with D possibly matching TRBD2 (6 bases). V was pared by 4 bases and J by 2 bases, with 11 bases between. This CDR3 region has 14 residues. Germline V gene sequence: CDR1 SNHLY, CDR2 FYNNEI. CDR3 sequence: CASSASGPQETQYF. The CDR3 DNA reads as TGTGCCAGCAGTGCAAGCGGGCCGCAAGAGACCCAGTACTTC.

J is TRBJ1-1 and V is TRBV11-2; a weak D match, TRBD1 (5 bases). Trimming removed 7 bases at V and 4 bases at J, with 16 bases between. The length of the CDR3 is 14 residues. Germline CDR1 is SGHAT and CDR2 is FQNNGV. CDR3 loop: CASTRTGRVTEAFF. DNA of the CDR3: TGTGCCAGCACCCGCACAGGACGGGTCACTGAAGCTTTCTTT.

The chain carries TRBV27 and TRBJ1-2; TRBD1 matches at 8 bases. J lost 4 bases, V lost 6 bases, and 4 bases had no gene match. The CDR3 sequence is 13 residues long. Per germline, CDR1 MNHEY and CDR2 SMNVEV (reference sequence). In DNA, the CDR3 is TGTGCCAGCAGACCACAGGGGGTCTATGGCTACACCTTC. This codes for CASRPQGVYGYTF.

The chain carries TRBV29-1 and TRBJ2-3; the match to TRBD2 covers 7 bases. CDR1 and CDR2 from the germline V gene are SQVTM and ANQGSEA. The CDR3 is made up of 16 amino acids. Trimming removed 7 bases from V and 2 bases from J; junction bases left unmatched: 15. CDR3 residues: CSARPGSGGLTDTQYF. In DNA, the CDR3 is TGCAGCGCCAGGCCGGGGTCGGGAGGCCTCACAGATACGCAGTATTTT.

The CDR3 sequence is CASRPGYGTGELFF. The CDR3 DNA sequence: TGTGCCAGCAGACCAGGGTATGGGACCGGGGAGCTGTTTTTT. This chain links TRBV27 with TRBJ2-2, with D possibly matching TRBD1 (5 bases). V shed 6 bases and J shed 5 bases, with 13 bases lying between them. The CDR3 spans 14 residues. Germline loops: CDR1 MNHEY, CDR2 SMNVEV (reference sequence).

Here the CDR3 reads CASSDRDRQLGANVLTF. The CDR3 bases are TGTGCCAGCAGCGACCGGGACAGGCAACTTGGGGCCAACGTCCTGACTTTC. The rearrangement links TRBV9 to TRBJ2-6, with 8 bases matching TRBD1. Unmatched junction bases numbered 8, after V lost 3 bases and J lost 3 bases. Germline V gene sequence: CDR1 SGDLS, CDR2 YYNGEE. This CDR3 is built from 17 residues.

This sequence joins TRBV20-1 and TRBJ1-2, with D possibly TRBD1 on 5 matching bases. The CDR3 totals 13 residues. Trimming shortened V by 1 base and J by 6 bases, and 12 bases separated the two germline ends. Germline lookup yields CDR1 DFQATT and CDR2 SNEGSKA (reference sequence). DNA for the CDR3: TGCAGTGCTAGAGTAAGGGGAACCCATGGCTACACCTTC. It is translated as CSARVRGTHGYTF.

The chain employs TRBV7-2 and TRBJ1-6; D unresolved. This CDR3 comprises 14 residues. CDR1 is SGHTA and CDR2 is FQGNSA in the germline V gene. The V and J ends lost 1 base and 7 bases respectively, with 8 bases between them. The CDR3 loop reads CASSLGMGNSPLHF. Written as DNA, the CDR3 is TGTGCCAGCAGCTTAGGGATGGGGAATTCACCCCTCCACTTT.

J is TRBJ1-1 and V is TRBV5-1; 8 bases fit TRBD1. V trimming: 0 bases; J trimming: 4 bases; junction bases outside the gene matches: 5. Looked up from germline, CDR1 is SGHRS and CDR2 is YFSETQ. This CDR3 is built from 15 residues. CDR3 region: CASSLGGQGATEAFF. The CDR3 region has the DNA TGCGCCAGCAGCTTGGGAGGCCAGGGGGCCACTGAAGCTTTCTTT.

The gene calls are TRBV30 and TRBJ2-1; D possibly corresponds to TRBD1 (6 bases). Germline V lookup: CDR1 GTSNPN, CDR2 SVGIG (reference sequence). Trimming cost V 2 bases and J 4 bases, with 15 bases left between them. The CDR3 is made up of 15 amino acids. Here the CDR3 reads CAWSPADRRYNEQFF. DNA for the CDR3: TGTGCCTGGAGTCCAGCGGACAGAAGGTACAATGAGCAGTTCTTC.

CDR3 DNA sequence: TGTGCCAGCAGCTTGAGGGGGCTCGGGGAGCTGTTTTTT. Protein: CASSLRGLGELFF. This chain links TRBV5-6 with TRBJ2-2, with 7 bases fitting TRBD1. The CDR3 loop spans 13 amino acids. Germline CDR1 SGHDT, CDR2 YYEEEE. V trimming: 1 base; J trimming: 7 bases; junction bases outside the gene matches: 1.

This rearrangement joins TRBV9 to TRBJ1-2; tentatively, D is TRBD1 (5 bases). There are 12 residues in the CDR3. Trimming removed 7 bases at V and 10 bases at J, with 17 bases between. CDR1 SGDLS and CDR2 YYNGEE come from the germline V gene. The CDR3, as DNA: TGTGCCAGCGGGGACGTTGGGCAAACCTACACCTTC. This codes for CASGDVGQTYTF. The full variable domain, with the rest looked up from reference TRBV9 and TRBJ1-2, is DSGVTQTPKHLITATGQRVTLRCSPRSGDLSVYWYQQSLDQGLQFLIQYYNGEERAKGNILERFSAQQFPDLHSELNLSSLELGDSALYFCASGDVGQTYTFGSGTRLTVV.

This rearrangement joins TRBV30 to TRBJ1-6, with TRBD1 as a possible D gene (6 bases). Germline lookup yields CDR1 GTSNPN and CDR2 SVGIG (reference sequence). Trimming removed 1 base from V and 14 bases from J, with 9 bases in between. CDR3 length equals 11 residues. CDR3 sequence reads: CAWSAGVALHF. CDR3 nucleotides: TGTGCCTGGAGTGCAGGGGTAGCCCTCCACTTT.

The gene calls are TRBV29-1 and TRBJ1-1; D unclear. Germline CDR1 SQVTM, CDR2 ANQGSEA. This CDR3 spans 10 amino acids. V lost 7 bases and J 1 base, leaving 4 bases between the germline ends. CDR3 sequence (DNA): TGCAGCGCCCGGAACACTGAAGCTTTCTTT. It specifies CSARNTEAFF.

V gene TRBV20-1 combines with J gene TRBJ2-7; D is perhaps TRBD1 (5 bases). From germline, CDR1 is DFQATT and CDR2 SNEGSKA (reference sequence). CDR3 size: 11 residues. With 5 bases removed from V and 2 bases from J, the gap between germline ends came to 7 bases. CDR3 DNA: TGCAGTGCTGGGGCAGCCTACGAGCAGTACTTC. It specifies CSAGAAYEQYF.

The chain is built from TRBV9 and TRBJ2-4, with D possibly matching TRBD2 (6 bases). The germline gives CDR1 SGDLS, CDR2 YYNGEE. The CDR3 sequence is 14 residues long. The V end was cut by 0 bases, the J end by 3 bases, with 7 bases between. CDR3 in DNA: TGTGCCAGCAGCGTAGCCGGGGGCAAAAACATTCAGTACTTC. Translated: CASSVAGGKNIQYF.

This chain connects TRBV5-1 to TRBJ1-2; no clear D. The CDR3 sequence is 15 residues long. The ends were cut back, 0 bases at V and 0 bases at J, with 9 bases in the middle. Per germline, CDR1 SGHRS and CDR2 YFSETQ. In DNA form, the CDR3 reads TGCGCCAGCAGCTTGGATGATCTCTCTAACTATGGCTACACCTTC. Its translation is CASSLDDLSNYGYTF.

The J gene is TRBJ1-4, the V gene TRBV6-5; D is unresolved. Germline V gene sequence: CDR1 MNHEY, CDR2 SVGAGI. The CDR3 is made up of 14 amino acids. V lost 0 bases to trimming and J lost 5 bases, with 7 bases between them. CDR3: CASSYSSVNEKLFF. The CDR3 region has the DNA TGTGCCAGCAGTTACTCATCAGTGAATGAAAAACTGTTTTTT.

The V and J genes are TRBV29-1 and TRBJ1-2, with D tentatively TRBD1 (5 bases). The germline V gene encodes CDR1 SQVTM and CDR2 ANQGSEA. CDR3 size: 13 residues. Trimming took off 5 bases at V and 8 bases at J, with 18 bases between the two ends. This CDR3 is CSVISAGDSGYTF. CDR3 in DNA: TGCAGCGTTATCTCGGCGGGGGACTCGGGCTACACCTTC. Supplemented by reference TRBV29-1 and TRBJ1-2, the full variable domain reads SAVISQKPSRDICQRGTSLTIQCQVDSQVTMMFWYRQQPGQSLTLIATANQGSEATYESGFVIDKFPISRPNLTFSTLTVSNMSPEDSSIYLCSVISAGDSGYTFGSGTRLTVV.

The chain carries TRBV6-2 or TRBV6-3 and TRBJ1-5; D is possibly TRBD1 (5 bases). CDR1 is MNHEY, CDR2 SVGEGT, per germline. The CDR3 sequence is 12 residues long. Deletions cut 6 bases from V and 8 bases from J, with 11 bases between. CDR3 residues: CASREQEKPQHF. In DNA form, the CDR3 reads TGTGCCAGCAGGGAACAGGAGAAGCCCCAGCATTTT.

This sequence joins TRBV7-3 and TRBJ2-5; D possibly corresponds to TRBD2 (6 bases). V lost 3 bases to trimming and J lost 5 bases, with 13 bases between them. This CDR3 has 14 residues. Germline CDR1 SGHTA, CDR2 FQGTGA. CDR3 in DNA: TGTGCCAGCAGCTTTTCACGGGAGAGCGAGACCCAGTACTTC. Its translation: CASSFSRESETQYF.